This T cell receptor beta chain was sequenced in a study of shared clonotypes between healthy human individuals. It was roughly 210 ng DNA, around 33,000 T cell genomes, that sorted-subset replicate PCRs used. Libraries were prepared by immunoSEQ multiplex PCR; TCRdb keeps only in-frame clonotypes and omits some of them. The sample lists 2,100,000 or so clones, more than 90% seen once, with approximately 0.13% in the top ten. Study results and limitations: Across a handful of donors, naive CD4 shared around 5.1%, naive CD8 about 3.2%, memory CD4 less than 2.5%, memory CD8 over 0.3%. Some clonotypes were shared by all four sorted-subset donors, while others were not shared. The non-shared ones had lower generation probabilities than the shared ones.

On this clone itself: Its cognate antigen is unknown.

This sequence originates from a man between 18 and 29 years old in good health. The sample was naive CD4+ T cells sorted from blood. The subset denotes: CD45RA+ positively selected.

The CDR3 loop reads CASRGGQMNTEAFF. CDR3 bases: TGTGCCAGCAGGGGGGGCCAGATGAACACTGAAGCTTTCTTT. The gene calls are TRBV28 and TRBJ1-1, with D tentatively TRBD1 (6 bases). Per germline, CDR1 MDHEN and CDR2 SYDVKM. V lost 6 bases and J lost 0, with 11 bases in between. The length of the CDR3 is 14 residues.